The 23 T cell receptor beta chains listed next were all sequenced from one sample in a study of shared clonotypes between healthy human individuals. The data were produced by immunoSEQ multiplex PCR, yet TCRdb's version contains in-frame clones alone and is incomplete. The sample includes about 2.2 million clones, 80% to 95% seen only once; the top ten take 1.5% to 2%. Terminally differentiated effector memory CD45RA+ cells were left out of the naive CD8 fraction, which was CD45RO-negative and positively selected for CCR7. Input material: naive CD8+ T cells from PBMCs. Receptor source: a man younger than 35 in good health. Some clones in this sample may be carry-over from other donors' samples.

The chain employs TRBV14 and TRBJ2-7; 10 nucleotides match TRBD1. Germline CDR1 SGHDN, CDR2 FVKESK. The V and J ends lost 2 bases and 6 bases, in that order; junction bases with no gene match: 10. There are 16 residues in the CDR3. This CDR3 reads CASSQQHGGTGAEQYF. As DNA, the CDR3 is TGTGCCAGCAGCCAACAACACGGAGGGACAGGGGCCGAGCAGTACTTC.

This chain connects TRBV7-8 to TRBJ1-5; 11 bases are shared with TRBD1. V was pared by 5 bases and J by 6 bases, with 12 bases of the junction left unmatched. The CDR3 contains 17 residues. The germline gives CDR1 SGHVS, CDR2 FQNEAQ. CDR3 sequence reads: CASSPTGTGGRFQPQHF. In nucleotides, the CDR3 is TGTGCCAGCAGCCCCACCGGGACAGGGGGTAGGTTTCAGCCCCAGCATTTT. The whole variable domain, filled in from reference TRBV7-8 and TRBJ1-5, reads GAGVSQSPRYKVAKRGQDVALRCDPISGHVSLFWYQQALGQGPEFLTYFQNEAQLDKSGLPSDRFFAERPEGSVSTLKIQRTQQEDSAVYLCASSPTGTGGRFQPQHFGDGTRLSIL.

This sequence joins TRBV5-1 and TRBJ2-1, with 10 bases aligning to TRBD1. Trimming cost V 3 bases and J 8 bases; bases outside gene matches: 8. CDR1 and CDR2 from the germline V gene are SGHRS and YFSETQ. This CDR3 contains 15 residues. The CDR3 DNA sequence: TGCGCCAGCAGCTCAGACAGGGGGCCATTGGATGAGCAGTTCTTC. Residues: CASSSDRGPLDEQFF.

The rearrangement links TRBV30 to TRBJ2-1, with D unclear. CDR1 and CDR2 from the germline V gene are GTSNPN and SVGIG (reference sequence). The V and J ends lost 0 bases and 5 bases respectively, with 8 bases between them. The CDR3 is 13 residues long. The CDR3 DNA reads TGTGCCTGGAGTGTAGCCCGGCACAATGAGCAGTTCTTC. This sequence encodes CAWSVARHNEQFF.

This chain uses TRBV4-3 with TRBJ2-1; TRBD1 matches 7 bases. Germline V lookup: CDR1 LGHNA, CDR2 YSLEER. This CDR3 has 14 residues. V lost 3 bases, J lost 7 bases, and 6 bases stayed unmatched. CDR3 nucleotides: TGCGCCAGCAGCCATAGACAGGGTTCTAATGAGCAGTTCTTC. This codes for CASSHRQGSNEQFF.

This clone occurred a few times. This rearrangement joins TRBV4-3 to TRBJ2-1; 9 bases agree with TRBD1. There are 16 residues in the CDR3. CDR1 and CDR2 (germline): LGHNA, YSLEER. Losses at the gene ends were 1 base for V and 6 bases for J; bases not matched to a gene: 7. The CDR3, as DNA: TGCGCCAGCAGCCAAGGCACCGGGACAGGGAGCAATGAGCAGTTCTTC. As protein: CASSQGTGTGSNEQFF.

The rearrangement joins TRBV7-2 to TRBJ2-7; possible D gene TRBD2, 5 bases. Between the trimmed V and J ends, which lost 1 base and 5 bases, there was a span of 15 bases. CDR1 SGHTA and CDR2 FQGNSA come from the germline V gene. This CDR3 contains 15 residues. CDR3 nucleotides: TGTGCCAGCAGCTTAGTGGGTTACGGGGATGACGAGCAGTACTTC. Protein product: CASSLVGYGDDEQYF.

This clone has just one count. This rearrangement joins TRBV9 to TRBJ2-2, with 8 bases identical to TRBD2. The V segment lost 3 bases and the J segment 4 bases; nucleotides outside the gene matches: 17. This CDR3 is 19 amino acids long. CDR1 is SGDLS, CDR2 YYNGEE, per germline. This CDR3 reads CASSEALRSGRAGTGELFF. CDR3 coding DNA: TGTGCCAGCAGCGAAGCCTTACGGTCCGGGAGGGCCGGCACCGGGGAGCTGTTTTTT. Using reference TRBV9 and TRBJ2-2 for the parts outside the CDR3, the full variable domain is DSGVTQTPKHLITATGQRVTLRCSPRSGDLSVYWYQQSLDQGLQFLIQYYNGEERAKGNILERFSAQQFPDLHSELNLSSLELGDSALYFCASSEALRSGRAGTGELFFGEGSRLTVL.

The V gene is TRBV7-9, the J gene TRBJ1-4; no clear D gene. Germline V gene sequence: CDR1 SEHNR, CDR2 FQNEAQ (reference sequence). V lost 0 bases, J lost 6 bases, and 11 bases lay in between. The length of the CDR3 is 15 residues. CDR3 DNA: TGTGCCAGCAGCTTAGCAGCTCCCGAAGATGAAAAACTGTTTTTT. This translates into CASSLAAPEDEKLFF.

The V call is TRBV4-1, the J call TRBJ2-1, with 8 bases identical to TRBD2. V shed 5 bases, J shed 4 bases, and the junction held 10 bases outside the gene matches. The CDR3 runs to 16 residues. CDR1 MGHRA and CDR2 YSYEKL come from the germline V gene. For the CDR3, the DNA is TGCGCCAGCAGCTTCACCGGGACTAGTTTTTACAATGAGCAGTTCTTC. It translates to CASSFTGTSFYNEQFF.

V gene TRBV4-3 combines with J gene TRBJ1-6; D is unclear. V dropped 4 bases and J dropped 5 bases, with 15 bases sitting between them. CDR1 and CDR2 (germline): LGHNA, YSLEER. The CDR3 consists of 16 residues. CDR3 DNA: TGCGCCAGCAGCCGAATCCCTCGGGAAAATAATTCACCCCTCCACTTT. Its translation: CASSRIPRENNSPLHF.

As for this clone: Other DNA sequences within the sample encode an identical CDR3. The chain joins TRBV9 to TRBJ2-5, with D perhaps TRBD1 or TRBD2 (5 bases each). The CDR3 runs to 14 residues. Trimming removed 0 bases from V and 1 base from J, with 7 bases in between. Germline V gene data show CDR1 as SGDLS and CDR2 as YYNGEE. Written as DNA, the CDR3 is TGTGCCAGCAGCGTAGCAGGGACCCAAGAGACCCAGTACTTC. It specifies CASSVAGTQETQYF.

The chain is built from TRBV5-6 and TRBJ2-7, with 7 positions matching TRBD2. CDR1 and CDR2 (germline): SGHDT, YYEEEE. CDR3 size: 14 residues. Trimming at V came to 4 bases and at J to 3 bases, leaving 7 bases not matched to a gene. DNA of the CDR3: TGTGCCAGCAGCCCGGGGGGAATCAACTACGAGCAGTACTTC. This encodes CASSPGGINYEQYF.

The chain has TRBV5-1 and TRBJ1-1; the D gene is possibly TRBD1 (6 bases). The CDR3 totals 11 residues. With 7 bases removed from V and 7 bases from J, the gap between germline ends came to 11 bases. CDR1 is SGHRS, CDR2 YFSETQ, per germline. CDR3 DNA: TGCGCCAGCTACCGGGACAATGAAGCTTTCTTT. As protein: CASYRDNEAFF.

The chain is built from TRBV14 and TRBJ2-5; D might be TRBD2 (6 bases). Germline lookup yields CDR1 SGHDN and CDR2 FVKESK. The CDR3 length is 16 residues. Between the trimmed V and J ends, which lost 0 bases and 1 base, there was a span of 12 bases. The CDR3 DNA reads TGTGCCAGCAGCCAAGAGTGGGTAGCGGCCCAAGAGACCCAGTACTTC. Translated: CASSQEWVAAQETQYF.

This chain connects TRBV19 to TRBJ1-4; D ambiguous. Between the trimmed V and J ends, which lost 2 bases and 4 bases, there was a span of 17 bases. Germline assignment: CDR1 LNHDA and CDR2 SQIVND (reference sequence). The CDR3 contains 17 residues. This CDR3 is CASSIRATRSVNEKLFF. In nucleotides, the CDR3 is TGTGCCAGTAGTATAAGGGCCACGCGAAGCGTTAATGAAAAACTGTTTTTT.

Regarding this clone: Distinct nucleotide sequences in the sample also encode this CDR3. The chain links TRBV30 to TRBJ2-7; TRBD1 is a possible D gene (6 bases). Germline V gene lookup returns CDR1 GTSNPN and CDR2 SVGIG (reference sequence). V was cut by 0 bases and J by 2 bases, with 8 bases left in between. This CDR3 contains 13 residues. The CDR3 is CAWSVDRPYEQYF. In DNA, the CDR3 is TGTGCCTGGAGTGTCGACAGGCCCTACGAGCAGTACTTC.

The V gene is TRBV4-3, the J gene TRBJ2-7, with 11 bases aligning to TRBD2. CDR1 and CDR2 (germline): LGHNA, YSLEER. With 1 base clipped from V and 3 bases from J, the junction kept 11 bases outside the gene matches. The length of the CDR3 is 18 residues. DNA of the CDR3: TGCGCCAGCAGCCAAGGTTGGGTTGGGACTAGCGGAGTCTACGAGCAGTACTTC. Translated, it gives CASSQGWVGTSGVYEQYF.

The rearrangement joins TRBV21-1 to TRBJ2-5; the DNA was not used to check the table's D call, TRBD1. TRBV21-1 is annotated as a pseudogene. The CDR3 is 16 amino acids. The CDR3 region is CASSKKTERYQETQYF. The CDR3 nucleotides read TGTGCCAGCAGCAAAAAGACAGAGAGGTACCAAGAGACCCAGTACTTC.

The CDR3 spells CSVDWEGANEQFF. The CDR3 coding sequence is TGCAGCGTCGATTGGGAGGGGGCGAATGAGCAGTTCTTC. This chain uses TRBV29-1 with TRBJ2-1, with D perhaps assigned TRBD1 or TRBD2 (7 bases each). CDR1 is SQVTM and CDR2 is ANQGSEA in the germline V gene. Trimming removed 6 bases from V and 7 bases from J, with 16 bases in between. The CDR3 sequence is 13 residues long.

The CDR3 bases are TGTGCCAGCAGCCCCCCGGGACCGAGCAATCAGCCCCAGCATTTT. Its translation: CASSPPGPSNQPQHF. V and J are TRBV7-9 and TRBJ1-5, with a weak D call TRBD1 (5 bases). CDR1 is SEHNR and CDR2 is FQNEAQ in the germline V gene (reference sequence). The CDR3 runs 15 residues. V lost 5 bases and J 1 base, leaving 12 bases between the germline ends.

V usage is TRBV27 and J usage is TRBJ2-1, with 7 bases identical to TRBD2. The CDR3 runs to 12 residues. The trim removed 10 bases at V and 8 bases at J, leaving 8 bases unmatched. Looked up from germline, CDR1 is MNHEY and CDR2 is SMNVEV (reference sequence). The CDR3 region is CATGRGGDEQFF. The CDR3 DNA reads as TGTGCCACCGGGCGGGGAGGGGATGAGCAGTTCTTC.

The V gene is TRBV11-2, the J gene TRBJ1-1; 9 bases line up with TRBD1. Germline CDR1 reads SGHAT; CDR2 reads FQNNGV. This CDR3 is built from 15 residues. V dropped 5 bases and J dropped 6; count of bases not matched to a gene: 10. Here the CDR3 DNA reads TGTGCCAGCAGCATATACAGGGGGCGCAGCTCTGAAGCTTTCTTT. It translates to CASSIYRGRSSEAFF. Full variable domain (rest looked up from reference TRBV11-2 and TRBJ1-1): EAGVAQSPRYKIIEKRQSVAFWCNPISGHATLYWYQQILGQGPKLLIQFQNNGVVDDSQLPKDRFSAERLKGVDSTLKIQPAKLEDSAVYLCASSIYRGRSSEAFFGQGTRLTVV.